The rows below give T cell receptor beta chains drawn from one sample of a study of blood T cell repertoires in COVID-19. Here immunoSEQ multiplex PCR was the method, and the copy in TCRdb shows in-frame clones only, minus some. This table has some 170,000 clones, approximately 90% appearing once. Sequenced input: peripheral blood. These receptor sequences come from a woman aged 50 to 60 with acute or convalescent COVID-19. CDR3s include the opening cysteine and the closing phenylalanine or tryptophan. Each record gives: D gene, clone size, J gene, V gene, CDR3 protein, CDR3 DNA. A D gene is named only where the DNA matches it firmly. The size of a clone is reported for some rows only, either as once, few or many, or as a class for expanded clones.

d_gene: TRBD1
abundance: -
j_gene: TRBJ1-3
v_gene: TRBV4-2
CDR3aa: CASSHPGQGTGNTIYF
CDR3nt: TGTGCCAGCAGCCATCCAGGACAGGGGACTGGAAACACCATATATTTT

d_gene: TRBD1
abundance: -
j_gene: TRBJ1-2
v_gene: TRBV15
CDR3aa: CATSRKTGEGYTF
CDR3nt: TGTGCCACCAGCAGAAAGACAGGGGAAGGCTACACCTTC

d_gene: -
abundance: -
j_gene: TRBJ1-6
v_gene: TRBV5-4
CDR3aa: CASSQTRGGSPLHF
CDR3nt: TGTGCCAGCAGCCAGACAAGGGGAGGTTCACCCCTCCACTTT

d_gene: -
abundance: once
j_gene: TRBJ1-3
v_gene: TRBV9
CDR3aa: CASSVSGEGNTIYF
CDR3nt: TGTGCCAGCAGCGTATCAGGGGAGGGAAACACCATATATTTT

d_gene: -
abundance: -
j_gene: TRBJ2-7
v_gene: TRBV5-1
CDR3aa: CASSLGGGYDEQYF
CDR3nt: TGCGCCAGCAGCTTGGGGGGCGGATATGACGAGCAGTACTTC

d_gene: TRBD2
abundance: -
j_gene: TRBJ2-5
v_gene: TRBV6-5
CDR3aa: CASTVAGRGETQYF
CDR3nt: TGTGCCAGCACGGTAGCGGGGAGGGGAGAGACCCAGTACTTC

d_gene: -
abundance: once
j_gene: TRBJ2-5
v_gene: TRBV7-9
CDR3aa: CASTRDTEETQYF
CDR3nt: TGTGCCAGCACCAGAGATACCGAAGAGACCCAGTACTTC

d_gene: TRBD1
abundance: -
j_gene: TRBJ2-1
v_gene: TRBV6-2/TRBV6-3
CDR3aa: CASSHGQGSDEQFF
CDR3nt: TGTGCCAGCAGTCACGGACAGGGTTCGGATGAGCAGTTCTTC

d_gene: -
abundance: -
j_gene: TRBJ1-1
v_gene: TRBV7-9
CDR3aa: CASSFSFQNTEAFF
CDR3nt: TGTGCCAGCAGCTTTAGTTTCCAGAACACTGAAGCTTTCTTT

d_gene: TRBD1
abundance: -
j_gene: TRBJ1-2
v_gene: TRBV3-1/TRBV3-2
CDR3aa: CASSQEGQSYGYTF
CDR3nt: TGTGCCAGCAGCCAAGAGGGACAGAGCTATGGCTACACCTTC

d_gene: -
abundance: few
j_gene: TRBJ1-1
v_gene: TRBV27
CDR3aa: CASSLTGRGNAFF
CDR3nt: TGTGCCAGCAGTTTAACGGGTAGGGGCAACGCTTTCTTT

d_gene: TRBD2
abundance: -
j_gene: TRBJ2-5
v_gene: TRBV20-1
CDR3aa: CSATKTSVPYF
CDR3nt: TGCAGTGCTACCAAAACTAGCGTTCCGTACTTC

d_gene: -
abundance: -
j_gene: TRBJ1-2
v_gene: TRBV25-1
CDR3aa: CASSELEVRYGYTF
CDR3nt: TGTGCCAGCAGTGAATTGGAGGTTCGCTATGGCTACACCTTC

d_gene: -
abundance: once
j_gene: TRBJ1-4
v_gene: TRBV6-1
CDR3aa: CASSESISEKLFF
CDR3nt: TGTGCCAGCAGTGAATCCATAAGCGAAAAACTGTTTTTT

d_gene: -
abundance: -
j_gene: TRBJ1-1
v_gene: TRBV6-5
CDR3aa: CASSTGSWTEAFF
CDR3nt: TGTGCCAGCAGTACAGGGTCATGGACTGAAGCTTTCTTT

d_gene: TRBD1
abundance: once
j_gene: TRBJ1-2
v_gene: TRBV6-2/TRBV6-3
CDR3aa: CASSYARDSPNYGYIF
CDR3nt: TGTGCCAGCAGTTACGCCCGGGACAGTCCTAACTATGGCTACATCTTC

d_gene: TRBD1
abundance: -
j_gene: TRBJ1-5
v_gene: TRBV3-1/TRBV3-2
CDR3aa: CASSQAGGGSNQPQHF
CDR3nt: TGTGCCAGCAGCCAAGCAGGGGGCGGCTCCAATCAGCCCCAGCATTTT

d_gene: TRBD1
abundance: -
j_gene: TRBJ1-5
v_gene: TRBV10-3
CDR3aa: CAISPGQGSNQPQHF
CDR3nt: TGTGCCATCAGCCCCGGACAGGGCTCCAATCAGCCCCAGCATTTT

d_gene: -
abundance: -
j_gene: TRBJ1-5
v_gene: TRBV15
CDR3aa: CATSGGKGNQPQHF
CDR3nt: TGTGCCACCAGCGGCGGGAAGGGCAATCAGCCCCAGCATTTT

d_gene: TRBD2
abundance: -
j_gene: TRBJ2-1
v_gene: TRBV7-8
CDR3aa: CASRRRGGSSYNEQFF
CDR3nt: TGTGCCAGCCGAAGACGGGGGGGAAGCTCCTACAATGAGCAGTTCTTC

d_gene: TRBD1
abundance: -
j_gene: TRBJ2-3
v_gene: TRBV6-5
CDR3aa: CASRRQGPGTDTQYF
CDR3nt: TGTGCCAGCAGAAGACAGGGGCCTGGCACAGATACGCAGTATTTT

d_gene: -
abundance: -
j_gene: TRBJ1-2
v_gene: TRBV27
CDR3aa: CASSTNKGNYYGYTF
CDR3nt: TGTGCCAGCAGTACCAACAAGGGGAATTACTATGGCTACACCTTC

d_gene: -
abundance: -
j_gene: TRBJ1-2
v_gene: TRBV19
CDR3aa: CASSIGRDGYTF
CDR3nt: TGTGCCAGTAGTATTGGCAGGGATGGCTACACCTTC

d_gene: -
abundance: -
j_gene: TRBJ1-5
v_gene: TRBV12-5
CDR3aa: CASARGNQPQHF
CDR3nt: TGTGCTAGTGCCCGGGGTAATCAGCCCCAGCATTTT

d_gene: -
abundance: -
j_gene: TRBJ1-2
v_gene: TRBV5-6
CDR3aa: CASSLGGVLYTF
CDR3nt: TGTGCCAGCAGCTTGGGAGGCGTCCTCTACACCTTC

d_gene: -
abundance: many
j_gene: TRBJ2-3
v_gene: TRBV7-2
CDR3aa: CASSFKLADTQYF
CDR3nt: TGTGCCAGCAGCTTTAAACTAGCAGATACGCAGTATTTT

d_gene: -
abundance: once
j_gene: TRBJ2-5
v_gene: TRBV24-1
CDR3aa: CATSDFQGGVTQETQYF
CDR3nt: TGTGCCACCAGTGATTTTCAGGGTGGGGTAACCCAAGAGACCCAGTACTTC

d_gene: TRBD1
abundance: -
j_gene: TRBJ1-1
v_gene: TRBV5-1
CDR3aa: CASSTRTGMNTEAFF
CDR3nt: TGCGCCAGCAGCACGAGGACAGGGATGAACACTGAAGCTTTCTTT